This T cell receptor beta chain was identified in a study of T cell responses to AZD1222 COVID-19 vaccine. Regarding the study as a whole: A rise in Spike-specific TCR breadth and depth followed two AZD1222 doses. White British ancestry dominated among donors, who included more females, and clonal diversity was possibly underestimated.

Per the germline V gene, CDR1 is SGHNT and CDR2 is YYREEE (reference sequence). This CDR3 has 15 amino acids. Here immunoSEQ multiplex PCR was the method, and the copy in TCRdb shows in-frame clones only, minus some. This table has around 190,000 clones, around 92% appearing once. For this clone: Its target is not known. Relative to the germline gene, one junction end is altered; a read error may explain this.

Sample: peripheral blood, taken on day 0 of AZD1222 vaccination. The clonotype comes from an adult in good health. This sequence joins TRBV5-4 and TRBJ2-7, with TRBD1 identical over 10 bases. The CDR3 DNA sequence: TGTGCCAGCAGTTTGGGACAGGGGATTGTACCCGAGCAGTACTTC. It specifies CASSLGQGIVPEQYF.